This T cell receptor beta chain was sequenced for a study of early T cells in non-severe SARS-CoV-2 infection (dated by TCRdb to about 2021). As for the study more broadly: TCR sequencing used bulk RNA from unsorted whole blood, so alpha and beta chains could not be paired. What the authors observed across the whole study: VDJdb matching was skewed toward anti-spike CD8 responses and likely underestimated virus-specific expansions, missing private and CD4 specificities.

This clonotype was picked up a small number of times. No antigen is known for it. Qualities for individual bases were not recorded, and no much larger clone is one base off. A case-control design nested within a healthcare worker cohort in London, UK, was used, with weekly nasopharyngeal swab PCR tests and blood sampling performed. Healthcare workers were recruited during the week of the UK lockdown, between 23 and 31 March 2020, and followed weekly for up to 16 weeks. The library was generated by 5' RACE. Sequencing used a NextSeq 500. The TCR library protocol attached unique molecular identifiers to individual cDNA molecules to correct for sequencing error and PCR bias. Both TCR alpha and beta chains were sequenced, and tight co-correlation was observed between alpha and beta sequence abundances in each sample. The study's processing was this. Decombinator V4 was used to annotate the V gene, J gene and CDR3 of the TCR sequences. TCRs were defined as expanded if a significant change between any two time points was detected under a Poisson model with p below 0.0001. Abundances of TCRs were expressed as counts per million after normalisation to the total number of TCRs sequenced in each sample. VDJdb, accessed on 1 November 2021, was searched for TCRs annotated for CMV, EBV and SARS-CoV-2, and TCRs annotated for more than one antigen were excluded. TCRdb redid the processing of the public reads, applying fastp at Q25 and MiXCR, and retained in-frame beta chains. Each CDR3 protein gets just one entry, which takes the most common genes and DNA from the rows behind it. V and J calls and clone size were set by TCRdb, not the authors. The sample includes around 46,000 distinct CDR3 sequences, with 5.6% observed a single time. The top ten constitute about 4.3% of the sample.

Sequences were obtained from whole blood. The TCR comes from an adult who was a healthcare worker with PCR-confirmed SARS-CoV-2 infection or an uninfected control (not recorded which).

The nucleotide sequence reads TGTGCCAGCACCCTGGACAGGGGGTCCCGGGACTACACCTTC. Translated, this gives CASTLDRGSRDYTF. The chain is made from TRBV7-2 and TRBJ1-2, and 10 junction bases match TRBD1. At the junction V is shortened by 7 bases and J by 10 bases; bases outside the gene matches: 12. The CDR3, from cysteine to phenylalanine, totals 14 residues. Only CDR3 DNA is held: 42 bases, read in frame from base 1. Per the germline V gene, SGHTA is the CDR1 and FQGNSA is the CDR2.